This T cell receptor (beta chain) was documented in a study of cytomegalovirus exposure and HLA in healthy donors. Study conclusions and caveats: Common viral pathogens (according to a later analysis) appeared linked to several of the most significant clusters.

Use of 60 Vbeta and 13 Jbeta primers characterized the PCR. Generated by immunoSEQ multiplex PCR, the TCRdb table keeps only in-frame clones and is missing some. Of almost 65,000 clones in the sample, about three quarters were seen once. Although they were nominally healthy when sampled, donors likely had unrecorded immune exposures. As for this clone: What it binds is unknown.

The CDR3 loop spans 15 amino acids. Deletions cut 5 bases from V and 0 bases from J, with 11 bases between. The germline gives CDR1 SEHNR, CDR2 FQNEAQ (reference sequence). The specimen sequenced was PBMCs. V usage is TRBV7-9 and J usage is TRBJ1-5; D gene ambiguous. The origin of this receptor is a male donor in good health and CMV-seropositive. CDR3 coding DNA: TGTGCCAGCAGCGCGGGGTTGTATAGCAATCAGCCCCAGCATTTT. It yields the protein CASSAGLYSNQPQHF.